The clone carrying this TCR beta chain has more than one count but fewer than ten. This entry comes from a study of OX40 agonist ivuxolimab in advanced cancers. Assay used: immunoSEQ multiplex PCR; TCRdb lists only in-frame clones, some missing. In the table there are around 72,000 clones, approximately 84% of which are singletons. V lost 3 bases to trimming and J lost 2 bases; unmatched junction nucleotides: 7. In germline, CDR1 is SGHRS, CDR2 YFSETQ. The length of the CDR3 is 15 residues. J is TRBJ1-1 and V is TRBV5-1; 7 bases map to TRBD1. The sample in question was CD4+ or CD8+ T cells sorted from blood, obtained in a trial of the OX40 agonist ivuxolimab. The sequence was obtained from an adult with an advanced solid tumor such as melanoma, head and neck, liver or kidney cancer. This chain's CDR3 is CASSWDTGANTEAFF. The CDR3 nucleotides are TGCGCCAGCAGCTGGGATACAGGGGCCAACACTGAAGCTTTCTTT.